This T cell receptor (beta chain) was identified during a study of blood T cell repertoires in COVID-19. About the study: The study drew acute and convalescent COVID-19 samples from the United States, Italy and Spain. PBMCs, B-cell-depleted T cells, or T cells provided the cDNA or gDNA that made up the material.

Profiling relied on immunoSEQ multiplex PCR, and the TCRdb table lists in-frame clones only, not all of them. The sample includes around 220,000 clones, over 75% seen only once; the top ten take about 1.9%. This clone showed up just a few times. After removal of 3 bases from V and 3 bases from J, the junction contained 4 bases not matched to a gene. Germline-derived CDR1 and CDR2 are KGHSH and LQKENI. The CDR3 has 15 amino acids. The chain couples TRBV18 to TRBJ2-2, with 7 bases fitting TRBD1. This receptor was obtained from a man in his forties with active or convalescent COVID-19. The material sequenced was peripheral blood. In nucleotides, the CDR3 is TGTGCCAGCTCACCTAACAGGGGCTACACCGGGGAGCTGTTTTTT. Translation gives CASSPNRGYTGELFF.